This TCR beta chain was obtained from a study of cytomegalovirus exposure and HLA in healthy donors. The PCR had 60 Vbeta and 13 Jbeta primers. The protocol was immunoSEQ multiplex PCR, while the TCRdb copy is restricted to in-frame clones and leaves out a portion. Among about 180,000 clones listed, about four fifths were seen once. The ends were cut back, 5 bases at V and 7 bases at J, with 12 bases in the middle. Looked up from germline, CDR1 is SNHLY and CDR2 is FYNNEI. The CDR3 extends over 14 amino acids. The clonotype comes from a male donor in good health and CMV-seronegative. The rearrangement uses TRBV2 and TRBJ1-6; TRBD1 might be the D (5 bases). Sequencing was carried out using PBMCs. CDR3 DNA: TGTGCCAGCAGTTTGGGGGGGAGCAATTCACCCCTCCACTTT. It is translated as CASSLGGSNSPLHF.